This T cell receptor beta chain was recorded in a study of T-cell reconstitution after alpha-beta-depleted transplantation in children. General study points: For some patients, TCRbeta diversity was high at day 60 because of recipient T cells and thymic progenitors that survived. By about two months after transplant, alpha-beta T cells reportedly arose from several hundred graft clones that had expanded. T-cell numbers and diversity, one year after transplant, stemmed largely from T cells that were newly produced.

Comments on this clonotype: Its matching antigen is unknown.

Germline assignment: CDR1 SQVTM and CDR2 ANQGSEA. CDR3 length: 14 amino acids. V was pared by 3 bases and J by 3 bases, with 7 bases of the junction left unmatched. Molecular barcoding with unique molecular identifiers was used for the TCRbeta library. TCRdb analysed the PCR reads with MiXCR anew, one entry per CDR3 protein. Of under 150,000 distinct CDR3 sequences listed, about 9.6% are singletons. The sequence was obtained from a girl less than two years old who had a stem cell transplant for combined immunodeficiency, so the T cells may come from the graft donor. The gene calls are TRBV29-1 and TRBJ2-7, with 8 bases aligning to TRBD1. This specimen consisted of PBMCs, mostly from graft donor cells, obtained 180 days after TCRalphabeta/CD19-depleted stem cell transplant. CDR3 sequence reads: CSVDPTGAGYEQYF. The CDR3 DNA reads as TGCAGCGTTGACCCGACAGGGGCGGGCTACGAGCAGTACTTC.